One T cell receptor (beta chain) is described in this entry. These data belong to a study of cytomegalovirus exposure and HLA in healthy donors. This table comes from immunoSEQ multiplex PCR, and its TCRdb copy is limited to in-frame clones, with some not included. The repertoire consists of 100,000 to 150,000 clones, with about 88% occurring once and the leading ten covering about 1.1%. This CDR3 comprises 15 residues. Trimming removed 1 base from V and 0 bases from J, with 9 bases in between. Germline V gives CDR1 SGHDN, CDR2 FVKESK. What was sequenced was PBMCs. The V and J genes are TRBV14 and TRBJ1-1; D is ambiguous. The TCR comes from a woman younger than 35 in good health and CMV-seronegative. The DNA for the CDR3 is TGTGCCAGCAGCCAAGCACGGGATTTGAACACTGAAGCTTTCTTT. Protein sequence: CASSQARDLNTEAFF.